This T cell receptor beta chain was retrieved from a study of T cell repertoires in cytomegalovirus infection. About the study: Well-studied HLA-B-restricted CMV epitopes were used in the study alongside recently identified HLA-C-restricted ones. A matching HLA type, together with CMV infection, was signaled by public TCR beta signatures.

Whole-study findings and limits: The study identified carriers of CMV plus the relevant HLA from cumulative public TCR beta family frequency.

TCRdb reanalysed the reads using MiXCR and keeps one entry per CDR3 protein. The repertoire holds roughly 570,000 distinct CDR3 sequences, 40% seen once, with roughly 50% in the top ten. This clonotype was detected only a few times. Its target is not known. Germline-derived CDR1 and CDR2 are SGHTA and FQGNSA. Between the trimmed V and J ends, which lost 3 bases and 0 bases, there was a span of 9 bases. The CDR3 is 15 residues long. The V call is TRBV7-2, the J call TRBJ1-5; no definite D call. The sequence came from a human donor in good health (CMV status not recorded). Some clones in this sample may be carry-over from other donors' samples. Sequenced here: cultured PBMCs, sampled from culture after CMV antigen stimulation. CDR3 in DNA: TGTGCCAGCAGCTTGAGCTCTTATAGCAATCAGCCCCAGCATTTT. It encodes CASSLSSYSNQPQHF.